This T cell receptor beta chain is drawn from a study of blood T cell repertoires in COVID-19 (dated by TCRdb to 2019 to 2021). In terms of the full investigation: The collaborator samples originated in the United States, Italy and Spain and spanned the acute and convalescent phases of COVID-19. The prospective study material was composed of cDNA or gDNA derived from T cells, B-cell-depleted T cells, or PBMCs. Deeply sampled blood TCRbeta repertoires from subjects exposed to, actively infected with, or recovered from COVID-19 were included in the dataset. The repertoires were released in a freely available public database meant as a resource for research on the immune response to SARS-CoV-2. The samples were drawn from the first 160 participants of the ongoing ImmuneRACE study and from 1,200 or so subjects provided by 6 global collaborators. The sample metadata nearly always contained a de-identified subject ID, COVID-19 status, age in years and sex. HLA class I and class II types, where available, came from metadata supplied by the sample provider rather than from assay-based typing. Findings and caveats that apply to the study as a whole: How much clinical and demographic metadata was included differed by source and by participant, and the metadata was provided uncurated.

Concerning this clone: This receptor's antigen is unknown. There are no base qualities to consult, and no much larger clone falls within one base.

A second Seattle source provided samples from volunteer blood donors who had recovered from COVID-19. Whole blood was collected in K2EDTA tubes by collaborating institutions according to the institutions' own protocols. For TCRbeta analysis, collaborators shipped samples as frozen whole blood, isolated PBMCs, or DNA extracted from either of those sample types. TCRbeta CDR3 regions were amplified from genomic DNA by means of the immunoSEQ Assay, a bias-controlled multiplex PCR. The authors' analysis ran thus. The number of nucleated cells in each sample was estimated by amplification of reference gene primers within the assay. To quantify the absolute abundance of each unique TCRbeta CDR3 rearrangement, sequence reads were collapsed and filtered. For each sample, productive Simpson clonality was calculated by taking the square root of Simpson's diversity index across productive rearrangements. Not all clones reach the TCRdb copy of this immuneACCESS table, which keeps in-frame sequences only. Checked studies attribute under half of the gap to unresolved V genes and leave the rest unexplained. From that table come the V and J calls and clone size; the DNA was used to work out D and trimming. The sample has 200,000 to 250,000 clones on record, about 86% of them singletons. The ten biggest clones cover approximately 3% of the sample.

Counted from cysteine to phenylalanine, this CDR3 has 13 amino acids. Solely the CDR3 DNA is kept, with 39 bases framed from the first base. CDR1 and CDR2 (WNHNN, SYGVQD) derive from the germline V gene (reference sequence). The trim is 0 bases for V and 2 bases for J, with a gap of 4 bases between the germline ends. The rearranged segments are TRBV10-1 and TRBJ1-2, with no confidently assigned D gene. The sequenced sample was peripheral blood. The receptor's source is a woman under 40 who had recovered from COVID-19. This receptor carries the CDR3 CASSESGNYGYTF. The DNA reads TGCGCCAGCAGTGAGTCCGGGAACTATGGCTACACCTTC.